Presented here are 11 T cell receptor beta chains from one specimen sequenced in a study of immune evolution from preneoplasia to lung adenocarcinoma. Profiling relied on immunoSEQ multiplex PCR, and the TCRdb table lists in-frame clones only, not all of them. The data contain thousands of clones, over 70% of them singletons. Sequenced: FFPE lung adenocarcinoma in situ tissue. The receptors stem from a person aged 55-80 years with lung adenocarcinoma.

The rearrangement uses TRBV5-5 and TRBJ1-3; D not certain. Germline CDR1 reads SGHKS; CDR2 reads YYEKEE (reference sequence). Trimming took 1 base from V and 0 from J, leaving 5 bases between them. The CDR3 runs 14 residues. The CDR3 sequence: CASSLQSSGNTIYF. The CDR3 DNA follows: TGTGCCAGCAGCTTGCAGTCCTCTGGAAACACCATATATTTT.

Turning to this clone: The germline gene is not matched at one end of the junction; a read error may be the cause. This chain connects TRBV5-4 to TRBJ2-3; 7 nucleotides match TRBD2. CDR1 is SGHNT, CDR2 YYREEE, per germline (reference sequence). The CDR3 spans 15 residues. CDR3 residues: CASSPSAGSTDTQYF. CDR3 coding DNA: TGCGCCAGCAGCCCCTCAGCGGGGAGCACAGATACGCAGTATTTT.

The chain couples TRBV9 to TRBJ1-1, with D possibly TRBD1 on 6 matching bases. This CDR3 has 15 amino acids. Trimming shortened V by 0 bases and J by 10 bases, and 19 bases separated the two germline ends. Per the germline V gene, CDR1 is SGDLS and CDR2 is YYNGEE. CDR3 DNA: TGTGCCAGCAGCGTAGCAGGGGAGTTAAGGAAGGGAGCTTTCTTT. This encodes CASSVAGELRKGAFF.

The CDR3 nucleotides read TGTGCCAGCAGCTTTTATCCGGGGCCGGGAGGTTTCGAGCAGTACTTC. Its protein product is CASSFYPGPGGFEQYF. J is TRBJ2-7 and V is TRBV5-5, with 7 bases identical to TRBD2. CDR3 size: 16 residues. After removal of 2 bases from V and 6 bases from J, the junction contained 14 bases not matched to a gene. From germline, CDR1 is SGHKS and CDR2 YYEKEE (reference sequence).

V gene TRBV19 combines with J gene TRBJ2-1; weak D call: TRBD1 (5 bases). Germline CDR1 and CDR2: LNHDA and SQIVND (reference sequence). This CDR3 comprises 12 residues. Trimming took off 7 bases at V and 8 bases at J, with 12 bases between the two ends. DNA of the CDR3: TGTGCCAGTAACGACAGAACCGATGAGCAGTTCTTC. It specifies CASNDRTDEQFF.

This clone was seen just once. The chain couples TRBV20-1 to TRBJ2-7; maybe TRBD2 (5 bases). This CDR3 spans 11 amino acids. Germline CDR1 and CDR2: DFQATT and SNEGSKA (reference sequence). V shed 5 bases and J shed 7 bases, with 12 bases lying between them. The CDR3 is CSAAGSGEQYF. The CDR3 coding sequence is TGCAGTGCTGCGGGCTCGGGGGAGCAGTACTTC.

This chain connects TRBV9 to TRBJ1-2; D gene ambiguous. Germline V lookup: CDR1 SGDLS, CDR2 YYNGEE. Trimming pared 2 bases from V and 9 bases from J, leaving 23 bases between. There are 16 residues in the CDR3. CDR3 amino acids: CASSVDLLPSDISYTF. The CDR3, as DNA: TGTGCCAGCAGCGTTGACCTTCTCCCGTCCGATATTAGCTACACCTTC.

The chain links TRBV28 to TRBJ2-4, with 8 bases aligning to TRBD1. The V gene's germline CDR1 is MDHEN and CDR2 SYDVKM. The CDR3 length is 16 residues. V shed 6 bases, J shed 2 bases, and the junction held 9 bases outside the gene matches. CDR3 DNA sequence: TGTGCCAGCAGGTCACTCGGACAGGGTCCCAAAAACATTCAGTACTTC. It codes for CASRSLGQGPKNIQYF.

The V call is TRBV28, the J call TRBJ2-5; D not certain. The V gene lost 7 bases and the J gene lost 2 bases, with 11 bases spanning the gap. The CDR3 sequence is 13 residues long. The germline V gene encodes CDR1 MDHEN and CDR2 SYDVKM. The CDR3 loop reads CASTPFRQETQYF. CDR3 nucleotide sequence: TGTGCCAGCACCCCTTTCCGGCAAGAGACCCAGTACTTC.

This clone has a single count. The chain has TRBV13 and TRBJ2-7; no definite D call. The germline V and J ends were trimmed by 5 bases and 4 bases, with 9 bases remaining between them. The germline V gene encodes CDR1 PRHDT and CDR2 FYEKMQ (reference sequence). The CDR3 contains 12 residues. The CDR3 loop reads CASSPNSYEQYF. In nucleotides, the CDR3 is TGTGCCAGCAGCCCCAACTCTTACGAGCAGTACTTC.

CDR3 loop: CASGGASRDTQYF. The CDR3 DNA follows: TGCGCCAGTGGAGGGGCCTCACGAGATACGCAGTATTTT. This chain joins TRBV5-1 and TRBJ2-3, with TRBD2 as a possible D gene (6 bases). The germline CDR1 and CDR2 sequences are SGHRS and YFSETQ. This CDR3 is built from 13 residues. V was trimmed by 8 bases and J by 5 bases, leaving 15 bases between them.